Given below is one TCR beta chain in context. Its antigen is unknown. Per-base quality was not reported, and no clone a single base away is much larger than it. The data stem from a study of human T cells and chemical hapten exposure (dated by TCRdb to the early 2020s). Some background on the complete study: For sensitization, 2% DPC in acetone was applied to a 2 cm by 2 cm area of upper inner arm skin. Blood for TCR sequencing was provided by twenty-nine alopecia patients at one to four time points (pre-sensitization, 2, 6 and 24 weeks). Blood samples were taken from patients before sensitization (week 0) and then at 2, 6 and about 24 weeks after DPC sensitization. The study tracked peripheral blood TCR repertoire changes in vivo during primary and secondary sensitization to the hapten diphenylcyclopropenone (DPC) in alopecia patients. Patch testing on the upper back used Finn chambers containing 0.01% DPC, with scoring done after 6 days according to International Contact Dermatitis Research Group standards. Throughout the roughly 26-week study period, patients were also given weekly therapeutic DPC doses on the scalp. The mostly female patient cohort included alopecia areata with under or over 50% scalp involvement, alopecia totalis and alopecia universalis. The libraries were sequenced as a pool, and the TCR yield per sample differed mostly because of small variations in library volumes within the pool. Study-wide conclusions, independent of this receptor: Alopecia, a presumed autoimmune disease, was present in all patients, so the immune response of the patients might differ from that of healthy individuals. No change with DPC sensitization was found in the number of TCRs above 1 in 1000 frequency, and no evidence of global repertoire structure alterations was found. A positive correlation was found between the number of PT1 expanded TCRs and patch test score, with significance reached at thresholds 8, 16 and 32 but not 4. After repeated subsampling, changes were observed in the strength of the expansion versus patch-test correlation and in the threshold at which the correlation became significant. Significantly more large CDR3 similarity clusters were formed by expanded TCRs than by pre-sensitization or healthy control sets, consistent with antigen-driven responses.

The library was made by RACE. TCRdb shows the sequencer as NextSeq 500. During library preparation, unique molecular identifiers were attached to individual cDNA molecules so that TCRs could be counted quantitatively and reproducibly. Each blood RNA sample was used to sequence both TCR alpha and TCR beta chains. The paper's processing steps were these. Samples had a median of approximately 93,000 TCRs, with a range from roughly 23,224 to 750,000. The Decombinator software suite was used to annotate V, J and CDR3 in the TCR reads. To make PS versus PT1 abundance plots, every sample was subsampled to the same number of TCRs (28,000). Expanded TCRs were defined as absent before sensitization and observed at least eight times at the 2-week time point. TCRdb ran its own pipeline on the public reads, namely fastp trimming at Q25 and MiXCR clone calling, and kept in-frame beta chains. Duplicate CDR3 protein sequences are folded into a single record with the most common DNA and genes. These V and J calls are TCRdb output, not the study's own analysis. This sample lists more than 95,000 distinct CDR3 sequences; less than 40% were detected once. The ten most abundant clones make up 2.5% to 3% of the sample.

The label giving this sample's time point can be read as: patch test 3, about 24 weeks after DPC sensitization. The treatment or condition label corresponds to: therapeutic diphenylcyclopropenone sensitization with weekly scalp DPC. At every patch-test visit, the blood draw took place before the patch test was put on. Eligible patients were aged 18 to 70, diagnosed with alopecia, deemed suitable for DPC therapy, and excluded if pregnant. Total RNA was extracted from unfractionated whole blood that had been collected in Tempus Blood RNA tubes. The germline V and J ends show losses of 2 bases and 10 bases respectively, and no gene match explains 15 bases of the junction. The germline V gene gives CDR1 as MDHEN and CDR2 as SYDVKM. The CDR3 contains 16 residues, cysteine and valine counted. The read is trimmed to its CDR3 DNA, 48 bases read in frame from base 1.

The source was whole blood, collected in connection with sensitization to the hapten diphenylcyclopropenone (DPC). The sequence is built from TRBV28 and TRBJ2-7; 9 bases in the middle match TRBD1. The TCR sequence derives from a man aged 35 to 55 with alopecia areata. Some clones in this sample may be carry-over from other donors' samples. The CDR3 sequence is CASSLMEPGQGVRQYV. The nucleotide sequence is given as TGTGCCAGCAGTTTAATGGAGCCGGGACAGGGAGTTCGACAGTACGTC.